Given below is one T cell receptor beta chain in context. Antigen specificity is unknown. MiXCR, applied by TCRdb to the reads, yields one record per CDR3 protein. The sample shows fewer than 950,000 distinct CDR3 sequences, around a third of them seen only once. This specimen comes from a study of T cell repertoires in cytomegalovirus infection. V lost 0 bases, J lost 0 bases, and 8 bases lay in between. The CDR3 spans 15 residues. Germline V gene lookup returns CDR1 ENHRY and CDR2 SYGVKD. Sequenced material: cultured CD8+ T cells from PBMCs, taken from culture after CMV antigen stimulation. The chain has TRBV10-3 and TRBJ1-1; D unresolved. This receptor was taken from a human donor in good health (CMV status not recorded). Some clones in this sample may be carry-over from other donors' samples. The CDR3 sequence is CAISESSNLNTEAFF. CDR3 sequence (DNA): TGTGCCATCAGTGAGTCGAGCAACCTGAACACTGAAGCTTTCTTT.